These T cell receptor beta chains were read from a single sample in a study of T cell changes during pregnancy in multiple sclerosis. Using immunoSEQ multiplex PCR, the repertoire was profiled, and TCRdb retains in-frame clones only, with some absent. The sample includes 43,000 or so clones, around 93% of them seen just once. Sequencing used peripheral blood, obtained in the third trimester of pregnancy. The receptor set was obtained from a female donor with multiple sclerosis, enrolled in a pregnancy study. Both conserved end residues are part of each CDR3. Fields, in order: D gene, clone size, J gene, V gene, CDR3 protein, CDR3 DNA. D genes are given only for firm matches. For some rows the clone size is stated as once, few or many, or as a class when expanded; others skip it.

NA | NA | TRBJ1-1 | TRBV18 | CASSRDMNTEAFF | TGTGCCAGCTCCCGAGATATGAACACTGAAGCTTTCTTT
TRBD1 | NA | TRBJ2-7 | TRBV6-1 | CASSVIPGQNYEQYF | TGTGCCAGCAGTGTGATTCCGGGACAGAACTACGAGCAGTACTTC
NA | NA | TRBJ1-2 | TRBV4-2 | CASSHRTANGYTF | TGTGCCAGCAGCCACCGGACAGCCAATGGCTACACCTTC
TRBD2 | NA | TRBJ2-5 | TRBV5-6 | CASRLRYRLAGHNQETQYF | TGTGCCAGCAGACTGAGGTATAGACTAGCGGGACACAACCAAGAGACCCAGTACTTC
TRBD2 | medium-sized | TRBJ2-1 | TRBV29-1 | CSVGLADTYNEQFF | TGCAGCGTTGGACTAGCCGACACCTACAATGAGCAGTTCTTC
NA | NA | TRBJ1-3 | TRBV5-1 | CASSFAGDGNTIYF | TGCGCCAGCAGCTTCGCAGGGGATGGAAACACCATATATTTT
TRBD1 | NA | TRBJ1-2 | TRBV6-6 | CASSYTGTGGNYGYTF | TGTGCCAGCAGTTACACCGGGACAGGGGGGAACTATGGCTACACCTTC
TRBD2 | NA | TRBJ2-7 | TRBV29-1 | CSARTRNEQYF | TGCAGCGCTAGGACTAGAAACGAGCAGTACTTC
TRBD1 | NA | TRBJ1-1 | TRBV28 | CASSLGLGQGGSTEAFF | TGTGCCAGCAGTTTGGGGTTGGGACAGGGCGGATCAACTGAAGCTTTCTTT
NA | once | TRBJ1-4 | TRBV7-9 | CATERGGLGEKLFF | TGTGCCACCGAGAGGGGGGGGTTGGGTGAAAAACTGTTTTTT
TRBD1 | NA | TRBJ2-7 | TRBV13 | CASSPGTGGIHEQYF | TGTGCCAGCAGCCCCGGGACAGGGGGGATCCACGAGCAGTACTTC
TRBD1 | NA | TRBJ1-1 | TRBV6-1 | CAIHRGVTEAFF | TGTGCCATACACAGGGGAGTGACTGAAGCTTTCTTT
NA | NA | TRBJ2-1 | TRBV19 | CASSKDTYNEQFF | TGTGCCAGTAGTAAGGACACGTACAATGAGCAGTTCTTC
NA | NA | TRBJ2-7 | TRBV6-5 | CASSYGGAGEQYF | TGTGCCAGCAGTTACGGTGGGGCAGGGGAGCAGTACTTC
NA | NA | TRBJ2-1 | TRBV9 | CASRYGLDEGEQFF | TGTGCCAGCAGATACGGACTGGATGAGGGTGAGCAGTTCTTC
NA | NA | TRBJ2-7 | TRBV4-3 | CASSQVAGATYEQYF | TGCGCCAGCAGCCAAGTTGCGGGGGCAACCTACGAGCAGTACTTC
NA | once | TRBJ2-5 | TRBV11-1 | CASSFIGEETQYF | TGTGCCAGCAGCTTTATCGGAGAAGAGACCCAGTACTTC
TRBD2 | NA | TRBJ2-3 | TRBV27 | CASSLLAGGTTDTQYF | TGTGCCAGCAGTTTACTAGCGGGGGGGACCACAGATACGCAGTATTTT
NA | NA | TRBJ2-3 | TRBV4-3 | CASSQDFRGIGPDTQYF | TGCGCCAGCAGCCAAGATTTTCGGGGAATCGGTCCAGATACGCAGTATTTT
NA | NA | TRBJ1-1 | TRBV7-9 | CASSSDSTEAFF | TGTGCCAGCAGTTCCGACAGCACTGAAGCTTTCTTT
NA | once | TRBJ2-6 | TRBV5-6 | CASNVLSRAGANVLTF | TGTGCCAGCAACGTCCTCTCCAGGGCTGGGGCCAACGTCCTGACTTTC
TRBD2 | NA | TRBJ2-1 | TRBV25-1 | CASRGRAGGYQFF | TGTGCCAGCAGGGGGAGGGCCGGGGGTTACCAGTTCTTC
TRBD1 | NA | TRBJ2-5 | TRBV15 | CATSRDQGAEETQYF | TGTGCCACCAGCAGAGATCAGGGGGCAGAGGAGACCCAGTACTTC
NA | once | TRBJ2-1 | TRBV6-1 | CASSPLGTSHNEQFF | TGTGCCAGCAGCCCCCTTGGGACTTCCCACAATGAGCAGTTCTTC
NA | NA | TRBJ1-5 | TRBV30 | CAWSIQGNQPQHF | TGTGCCTGGAGTATACAGGGTAATCAGCCCCAGCATTTT
NA | NA | TRBJ2-7 | TRBV7-3 | CASSLGPESEQYF | TGTGCCAGCAGCCTTGGGCCCGAAAGCGAGCAGTACTTC